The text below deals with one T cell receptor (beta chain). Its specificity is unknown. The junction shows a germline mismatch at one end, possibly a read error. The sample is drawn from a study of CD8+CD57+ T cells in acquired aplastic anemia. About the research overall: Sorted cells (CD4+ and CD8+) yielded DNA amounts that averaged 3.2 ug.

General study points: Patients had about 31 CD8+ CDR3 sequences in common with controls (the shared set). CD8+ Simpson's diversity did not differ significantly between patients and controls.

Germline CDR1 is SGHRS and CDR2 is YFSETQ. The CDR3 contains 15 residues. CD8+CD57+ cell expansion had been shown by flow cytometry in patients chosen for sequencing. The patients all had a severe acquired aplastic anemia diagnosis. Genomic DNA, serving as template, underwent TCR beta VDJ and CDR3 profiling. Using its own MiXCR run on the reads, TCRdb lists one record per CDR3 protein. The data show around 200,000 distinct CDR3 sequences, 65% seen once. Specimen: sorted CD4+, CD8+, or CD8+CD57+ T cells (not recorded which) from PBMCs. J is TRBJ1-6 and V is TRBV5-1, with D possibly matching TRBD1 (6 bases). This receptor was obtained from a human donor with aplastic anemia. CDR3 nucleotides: TGCGCCAGCCGGGGTGGGGGCGACGCTAATTCACTCCTCCACTTT. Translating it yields CASRGGGDANSLLHF.